A single T cell receptor beta chain is shown here with its context. The target antigen is unknown. A much larger clone lies one base from this, so it may be a read error. This CDR3 contains 14 residues. V was trimmed by 7 bases and J by 1 base, leaving 14 bases between them. In germline, CDR1 is SGHVS, CDR2 FNYEAQ. This entry comes from a study of T-cell reconstitution after alpha-beta-depleted transplantation in children. Study observations and caveats: Recipient T cells and thymic progenitors that survived gave rise to the high TCRbeta diversity observed at day 60 in some patients. There were reportedly several hundred expanded graft clones from which alpha-beta T cells came about two months after transplant. Counts and diversity of T cells one year after transplant came mostly from newly produced T cells.

Unique molecular identifiers were built into the TCRbeta library. From the PCR reads, TCRdb called clonotypes with MiXCR, one entry per CDR3 protein. The profile covers over 100,000 distinct CDR3 sequences, with 9% to 12% appearing a single time and 30% to 35% taken by the ten largest. This clonotype originated in a boy between 2 and 10 years old with acute lymphoblastic leukemia, due to receive a stem cell transplant. The chain carries TRBV7-6 and TRBJ2-7; no clear D. Sample: PBMCs, taken before TCRalphabeta/CD19-depleted stem cell transplant. The CDR3 DNA is TGTGCCAGCACCCCACTTTACTCGTCCTACGAGCAGTACTTC. It translates to CASTPLYSSYEQYF.